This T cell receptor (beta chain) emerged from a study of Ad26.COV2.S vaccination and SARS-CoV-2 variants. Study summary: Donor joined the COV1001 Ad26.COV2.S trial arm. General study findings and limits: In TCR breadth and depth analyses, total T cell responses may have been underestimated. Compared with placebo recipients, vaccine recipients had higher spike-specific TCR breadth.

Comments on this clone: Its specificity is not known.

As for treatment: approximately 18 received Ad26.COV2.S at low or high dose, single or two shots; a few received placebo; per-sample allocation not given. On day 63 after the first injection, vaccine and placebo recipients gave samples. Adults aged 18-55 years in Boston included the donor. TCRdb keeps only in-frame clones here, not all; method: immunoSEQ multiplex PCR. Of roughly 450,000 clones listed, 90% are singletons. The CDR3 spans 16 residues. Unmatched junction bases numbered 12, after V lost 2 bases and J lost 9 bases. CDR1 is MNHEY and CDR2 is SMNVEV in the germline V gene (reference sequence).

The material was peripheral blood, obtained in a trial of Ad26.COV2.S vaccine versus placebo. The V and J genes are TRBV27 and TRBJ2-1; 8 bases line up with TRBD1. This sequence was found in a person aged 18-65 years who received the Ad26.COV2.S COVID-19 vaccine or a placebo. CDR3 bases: TGTGCCAGCAGTTTACCAGGACAGGGTAGGTTCGGTGAGCAGTTCTTC. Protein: CASSLPGQGRFGEQFF.